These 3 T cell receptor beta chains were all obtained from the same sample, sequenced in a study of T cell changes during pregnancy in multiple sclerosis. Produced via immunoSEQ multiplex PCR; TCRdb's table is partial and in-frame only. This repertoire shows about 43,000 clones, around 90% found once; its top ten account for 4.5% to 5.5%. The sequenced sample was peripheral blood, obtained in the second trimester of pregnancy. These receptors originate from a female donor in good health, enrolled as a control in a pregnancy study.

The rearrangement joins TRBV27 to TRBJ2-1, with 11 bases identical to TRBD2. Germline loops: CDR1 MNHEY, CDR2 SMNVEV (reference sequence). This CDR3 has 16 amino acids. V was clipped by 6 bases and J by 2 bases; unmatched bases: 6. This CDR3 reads CASRKIAGGTYNEQFF. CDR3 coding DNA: TGTGCCAGCAGAAAAATAGCGGGAGGGACCTACAATGAGCAGTTCTTC.

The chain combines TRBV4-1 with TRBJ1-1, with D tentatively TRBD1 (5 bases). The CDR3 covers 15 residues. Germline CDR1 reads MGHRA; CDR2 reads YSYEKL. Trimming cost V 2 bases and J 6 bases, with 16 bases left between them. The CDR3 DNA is TGCGCCAGCAGCCAATCGGACGCCAGGGAGGCTGAAGCTTTCTTT. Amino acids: CASSQSDAREAEAFF.

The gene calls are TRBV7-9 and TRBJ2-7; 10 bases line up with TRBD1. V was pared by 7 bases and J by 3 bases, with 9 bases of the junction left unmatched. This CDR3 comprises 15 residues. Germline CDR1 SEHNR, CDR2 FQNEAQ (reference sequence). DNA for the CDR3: TGTGCCAGCACCGTACTGGGGGACAGGGGCTACGAGCAGTACTTC. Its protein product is CASTVLGDRGYEQYF.